Listed here are 3 T cell receptor beta chains from one sample, sequenced in a study of PD-1 blockade in classical Hodgkin lymphoma. Repertoires were generated with immunoSEQ multiplex PCR, while TCRdb's copy carries only in-frame clones and drops some. The sample holds about 93,000 clones, roughly 73% seen once. Regarding time point: cycle 4 day 1 (C4D1), after five to seven weeks of nivolumab. Following autologous stem cell transplantation, relapse occurred in every patient, and exposure to brentuximab vedotin varied. The specimen comprised peripheral blood mononuclear cells (PBMCs), sampled before the fourth cycle of nivolumab. These receptors were collected from a human donor with classical Hodgkin lymphoma.

The chain couples TRBV18 to TRBJ2-1; 12 positions agree with TRBD2. The V segment lost 2 bases and the J segment 4 bases; nucleotides outside the gene matches: 6. CDR3 size: 17 residues. The germline CDR1 and CDR2 sequences are KGHSH and LQKENI. CDR3 sequence reads: CASSPTSGGTTYNEQFF. The DNA of the CDR3 is TGTGCCAGCTCACCAACTAGCGGGGGGACCACTTACAATGAGCAGTTCTTC.

This clone was found a few times. The CDR3 sequence is CTSSQDGTGLEYEQYF. CDR3 sequence (DNA): TGCACCAGCAGCCAAGATGGAACAGGGTTAGAGTACGAGCAGTACTTC. The chain is built from TRBV1 and TRBJ2-7; the table's D call TRBD1 went unverified against the DNA. TRBV1 is termed a pseudogene. This CDR3 is built from 16 residues.

The gene calls are TRBV6-5 and TRBJ2-3; maybe TRBD1 (6 bases). Germline loops: CDR1 MNHEY, CDR2 SVGAGI. The CDR3 consists of 13 residues. V gave up 5 bases and J gave up 3 bases, with 9 bases separating them. CDR3 DNA sequence: TGTGCCAGCAGTCAGGACAGTACAGATACGCAGTATTTT. Translating gives CASSQDSTDTQYF.